The T cell receptor (beta chain) described here comes from a study of T cell clonality in common variable immunodeficiency (dated by TCRdb to the mid-2010s). Overall study results and their limits: TCRbeta clonality was higher in CVID subjects than in healthy controls (t-test p = 0.018), and the increase was most characteristic of about a third of subjects. CVID TCRbeta sequences reportedly showed fewer deletions and N-nucleotide insertions and lacked highly modified clones with 13 or more V deletions. It was noted by the authors that sequencing of the repertoires of T cell subpopulations would be needed to clarify the cause of the increased clonality in CVID. Even though DNA input was the same, control samples had an average of about 90,000 unique sequences each, compared with roughly 30,000 in CVID samples. Correlations of repertoire features with clinical complications were constrained by heterogeneity among patients within the CVID cohort. Fewer TCRbeta clones were shared among CVID subjects than among healthy controls (p < 0.0001).

For sequencing, equivalent amounts of genomic DNA were input from CVID and control samples. For every sample, a 60 bp segment covering the rearranged TCRbeta CDR3 region was amplified and then sequenced. The immunoSEQ assay, a bias-corrected multiplex PCR combined with high-throughput sequencing, was used to amplify TCRbeta. In the source study's methods: Each unique nucleotide sequence was treated as a clone and annotated with V, D and J genes, copy number and frequency. Sequences were labeled productive if in frame, and non-productive if out of frame or containing stop codons. As previously described, clonality was computed from Shannon's entropy. The predicted amino acid sequences of productive clones were used to derive the mean CDR3 Kyte-Doolittle hydropathy. Hierarchical clustering of scaled V gene usage was performed with the R hclust function using Manhattan distance and complete linkage. Sharing of clones by CDR3 amino acid sequence was evaluated through resampling of 12 repertoires per group over 100 rounds. Repertoires were searched for roughly 70 published EBV-specific and about 250 published CMV-specific TCRbeta sequences. A couple of CVID samples yielding fewer than 10,000 sequences were excluded from analysis, leaving 42 CVID repertoires. Drawn from immuneACCESS, this table holds only the in-frame rearrangements with V and J called that TCRdb kept. Clones are partly lost; checked studies trace under half to an unresolved V gene and leave the rest unexplained. V and J calls and clone size follow that table, whereas D and trimming were derived from the DNA. This sample was tabulated with about 26,000 clones, among which there are no singletons. The ten largest clonotypes hold roughly 22% of the sample.

This clone was observed at least ten times. Its antigen is still unknown. Coverage ceases 3 residues before the CDR3 finishes, and the germline J gene fills in the end. CVID was diagnosed by standard criteria: serum IgG, IgA and/or IgM reduced below normal range, plus specific antibody deficiency. The CVID group comprised about 45 subjects, 15 or so female and around 30 male, aged roughly 9 to 64 years with a mean age of roughly 44. Predominantly Caucasian heritage was noted among both the CVID patients and the healthy controls. At the time of study participation, every CVID subject had been on replacement immunoglobulin therapy for one year or longer. No CVID subject was ill or taking immunomodulatory or immunosuppressive medication when blood was collected. Heparinized peripheral whole blood samples of 5 to 8 ml were collected from each donor. TCRbeta CDR3 repertoires were sequenced from genomic DNA of adults with common variable immune deficiency (CVID) and healthy adult controls. Diluted blood was density-centrifuged over Hypaque 1077 or Ficoll-Paque to isolate peripheral blood mononuclear cells. Genomic DNA was obtained from unsorted mononuclear cells through either Qiagen column purification or a centrifugation-based method.

The germline V gene gives CDR1 as MNHEY and CDR2 as SVGEGT. V loses 6 bases at its end and J loses 3 bases; junction bases beyond the gene matches: 5. The CDR3 runs 13 amino acids, cysteine and phenylalanine included. The DNA has 30 bases, all within the CDR3, and is read from base 1. The TCR sequence derives from a human donor with common variable immunodeficiency. The sequencing input was peripheral blood mononuclear cells. The chain is encoded by TRBV6-2 or TRBV6-3 joined to TRBJ2-7, with 7 middle bases fitting TRBD1. The part of the CDR3 DNA that was read is TGTGCCAGCAGGCTAGGACAGGACTACGAG. Translated, it gives CASRLGQDYE. The full-length CDR3 reads as CASRLGQDYEQYF.